A single T cell receptor (beta chain) is shown here with its context. Many counts were recorded for this clonotype. Its antigen has not been determined. Per-base quality was not reported, and no clone a single base away is much larger than it. The sample comes from a study of response to subunit inactivated influenza vaccine (dated by TCRdb to the late 2010s). At the level of the whole study: Deep quantitative profiling of the T cell receptor repertoire was used in the study to follow responses to a trivalent subunit inactivated influenza vaccine. Here is what the overall study found, with its caveats: The authors suggested that each seasonal influenza vaccination may recruit only a limited number of new T cells.

The receptor library was made with RT-PCR. The instrument was an Illumina HiSeq 2500. In TCRdb, the public reads were trimmed at Q25 with fastp and aligned with MiXCR, with productive beta chains retained. Every distinct CDR3 protein forms one entry, paired with its most common genes and DNA. In all, the sample holds hundreds of thousands of distinct CDR3 sequences, and roughly 8.2% of those were seen once. The leading ten clones occupy 10% to 15% of the sample. Trimming leaves V shorter by 5 bases and J shorter by 0 bases, with the junction holding 7 bases beyond the gene matches. CDR1 and CDR2 are read off the germline V gene (reference sequence) as MNHEY and SMNVEV. Measured from the cysteine to the phenylalanine, the CDR3 is 16 residues long. The DNA shown is the 48-base CDR3, in frame from base 1.

The V and J genes are TRBV27 and TRBJ2-1; 7 middle bases align to TRBD1. This sequence originates from a man aged 50 to 69 who received an inactivated influenza vaccine. Donor details come from another sample of the same person, matched by shared clones. Sequenced material: PBMCs from blood, taken less than 25 months after vaccination. The DNA sequence is as follows: TGTGCCAGCAGTGCACAGGGGACAAACTCCTACAATGAGCAGTTCTTC. Its product reads: CASSAQGTNSYNEQFF.